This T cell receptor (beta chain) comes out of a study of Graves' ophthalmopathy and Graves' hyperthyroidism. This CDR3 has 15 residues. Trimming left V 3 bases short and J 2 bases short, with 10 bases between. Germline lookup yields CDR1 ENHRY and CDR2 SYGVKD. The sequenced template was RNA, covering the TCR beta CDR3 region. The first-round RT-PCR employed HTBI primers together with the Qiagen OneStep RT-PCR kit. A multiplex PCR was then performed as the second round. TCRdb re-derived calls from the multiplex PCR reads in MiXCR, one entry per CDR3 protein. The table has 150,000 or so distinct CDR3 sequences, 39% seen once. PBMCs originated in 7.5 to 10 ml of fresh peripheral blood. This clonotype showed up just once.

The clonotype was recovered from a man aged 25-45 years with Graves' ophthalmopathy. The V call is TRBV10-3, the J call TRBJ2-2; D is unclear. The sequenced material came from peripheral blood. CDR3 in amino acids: CAISDRSANTGELFF. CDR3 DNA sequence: TGTGCCATCAGTGACCGGTCAGCAAACACCGGGGAGCTGTTTTTT.